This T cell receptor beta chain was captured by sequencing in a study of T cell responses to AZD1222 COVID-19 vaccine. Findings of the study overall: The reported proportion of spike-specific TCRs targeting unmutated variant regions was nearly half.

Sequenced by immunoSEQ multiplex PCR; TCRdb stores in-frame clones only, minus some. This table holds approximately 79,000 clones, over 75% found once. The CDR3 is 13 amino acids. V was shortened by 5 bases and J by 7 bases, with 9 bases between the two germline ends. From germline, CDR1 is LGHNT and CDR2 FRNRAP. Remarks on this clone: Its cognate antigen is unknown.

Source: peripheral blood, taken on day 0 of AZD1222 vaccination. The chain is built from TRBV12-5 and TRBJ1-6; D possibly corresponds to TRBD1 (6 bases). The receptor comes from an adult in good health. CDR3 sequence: CASGGQTNSPLHF. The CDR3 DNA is TGTGCTAGTGGTGGACAGACGAATTCACCCCTCCACTTT. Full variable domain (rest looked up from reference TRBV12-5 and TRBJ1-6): DARVTQTPRHKVTEMGQEVTMRCQPILGHNTVFWYRQTMMQGLELLAYFRNRAPLDDSGMPKDRFSAEMPDATLATLKIQPSEPRDSAVYFCASGGQTNSPLHFGNGTRLTVT.